This T cell receptor (beta chain) was found in a study of blood T cells in healthy people across ages. Study-wide findings and caveats: Greater diversity and more naive CD4+ cells were seen in long-lived donors than in aged donors. Not knowing donor CMV status may have confounded expanded clonotype changes.

Regarding this clonotype: Its antigen is not identified.

Germline V lookup: CDR1 MNHNY, CDR2 SVGAGI (reference sequence). V was pared by 6 bases and J by 4 bases, with 9 bases of the junction left unmatched. The CDR3 runs to 15 residues. Combining a sample-barcoded 5' primer with a J-beta primer mix, a second PCR ran for roughly 6 to 11 cycles. One entry per CDR3 protein, called by TCRdb with MiXCR from the 5' RACE reads. The sample consists of hundreds of thousands of distinct CDR3 sequences, under 25% of them appearing once. Sample: blood. The V call is TRBV6-6, the J call TRBJ2-7; 10 bases fit TRBD2. This receptor was taken from a man in his 70s in good health. This CDR3 is CASRRLAGGGYEQYF. CDR3 DNA sequence: TGTGCCAGCAGACGCTTAGCGGGAGGAGGATACGAGCAGTACTTC.